This TCR beta chain was sequenced during a study of blood T cell repertoires in COVID-19. A single count supports this clone. This table comes from immunoSEQ multiplex PCR, and its TCRdb copy is limited to in-frame clones, with some not included. The data show 98,000 or so clones, around 83% seen once. The CDR3 is made up of 14 amino acids. Germline V lookup: CDR1 MGHRA, CDR2 YSYEKL. The junction had 3 bases not matched to a gene; V was cut back by 4 bases and J by 2 bases. The chain recombines TRBV4-1 with TRBJ2-7; 9 bases agree with TRBD1. This TCR was recovered from a woman aged 60-75 years in a cohort sampled during active or convalescent COVID-19. The sample consisted of peripheral blood. CDR3 DNA sequence: TGCGCCAGCAGCCGAGGGACAGGGCCCTACGAGCAGTACTTC. Translation gives CASSRGTGPYEQYF.